This T cell receptor (beta chain) was documented in a study of regulatory T cells in long-lasting Graves disease. The study, taken as a whole, reports: It was peripheral blood alone, not thyroid tissue, that was studied. Relative to newly diagnosed Graves' patients, persistent ones had lower TCR diversity. A reduction in accuracy may have resulted from the small sample size.

CDR3-region Arm-PCR and iRepertoire HTBI primers produced the TCR beta libraries. Source study methods: Across samples, 60 to 75 TRBV and some 14 TRBJ segments were found. TCRdb ran MiXCR on the multiplex PCR reads and lists one entry per CDR3 protein. These V and J calls are TCRdb output, not the study's own analysis. Of 450,000 to 600,000 distinct CDR3 sequences in the sample, approximately 15% were seen once. Time point given: newly diagnosed GD, antithyroid drugs for less than 3 months. Following extraction of RNA from PBMCs, that RNA was used to make the TCR library. V lost 2 bases to trimming and J lost 5 bases; unmatched junction nucleotides: 1. CDR3 length: 12 residues. Germline V gene lookup returns CDR1 SQVTM and CDR2 ANQGSEA. This clonotype appeared a few times. The antigen remains undetermined. This likely comes from a read error, as the CDR3 has no conserved phenylalanine or tryptophan at its end.

The sample was also reused in another study, on T cells in Graves' hyperthyroidism and ophthalmopathy.

The sequences come from peripheral blood mononuclear cells (PBMCs), collected at new diagnosis, from a patient treated with antithyroid drugs. The genes are TRBV29-1 and TRBJ1-2; TRBD1 matches 8 bases. The origin of this receptor is a man younger than 40 with Graves disease. This CDR3 is CSVEQGAYGYTS. The CDR3 bases are TGCAGCGTTGAACAGGGGGCGTATGGCTACACCTCC.